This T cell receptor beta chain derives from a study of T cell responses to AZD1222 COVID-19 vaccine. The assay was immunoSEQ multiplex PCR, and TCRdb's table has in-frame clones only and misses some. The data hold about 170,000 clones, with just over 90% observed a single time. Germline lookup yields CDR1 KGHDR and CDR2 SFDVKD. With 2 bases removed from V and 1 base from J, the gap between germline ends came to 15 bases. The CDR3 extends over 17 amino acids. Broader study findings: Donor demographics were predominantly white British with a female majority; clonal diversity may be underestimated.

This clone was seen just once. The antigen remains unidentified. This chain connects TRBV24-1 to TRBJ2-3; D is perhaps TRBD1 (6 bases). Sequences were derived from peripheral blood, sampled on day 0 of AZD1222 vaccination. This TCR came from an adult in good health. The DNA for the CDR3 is TGTGCCACCAGTGATTCTCTGACAGGTCCCGGCACAGATACGCAGTATTTT. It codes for CATSDSLTGPGTDTQYF.